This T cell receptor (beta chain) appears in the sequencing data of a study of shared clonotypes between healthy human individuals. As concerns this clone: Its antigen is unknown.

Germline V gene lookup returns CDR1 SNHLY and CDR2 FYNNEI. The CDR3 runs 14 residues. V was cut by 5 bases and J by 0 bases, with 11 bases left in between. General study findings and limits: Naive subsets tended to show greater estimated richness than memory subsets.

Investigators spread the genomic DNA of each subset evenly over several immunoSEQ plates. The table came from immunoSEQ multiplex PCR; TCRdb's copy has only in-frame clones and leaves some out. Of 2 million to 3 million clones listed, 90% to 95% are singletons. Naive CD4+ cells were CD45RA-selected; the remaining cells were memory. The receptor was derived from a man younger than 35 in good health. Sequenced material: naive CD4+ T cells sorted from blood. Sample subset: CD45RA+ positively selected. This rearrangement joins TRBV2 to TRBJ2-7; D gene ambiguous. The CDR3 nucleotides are TGTGCCAGCAGTCTTCTATCAAGCTCCTACGAGCAGTACTTC. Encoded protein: CASSLLSSSYEQYF.